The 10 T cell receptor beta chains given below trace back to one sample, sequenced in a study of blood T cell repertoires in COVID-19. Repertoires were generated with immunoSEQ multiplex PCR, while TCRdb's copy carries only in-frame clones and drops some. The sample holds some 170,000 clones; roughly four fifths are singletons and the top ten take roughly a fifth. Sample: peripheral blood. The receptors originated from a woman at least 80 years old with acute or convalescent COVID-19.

The CDR3 reads CASSSHSAGNTEAFF. The CDR3, as DNA: TGTGCCAGCAGCTCTCATTCGGCGGGGAACACTGAAGCTTTCTTT. The chain carries TRBV9 and TRBJ1-1; D is unclear. V was trimmed by 4 bases and J by 1 base, leaving 14 bases between them. Germline CDR1 reads SGDLS; CDR2 reads YYNGEE. The CDR3 contains 15 residues.

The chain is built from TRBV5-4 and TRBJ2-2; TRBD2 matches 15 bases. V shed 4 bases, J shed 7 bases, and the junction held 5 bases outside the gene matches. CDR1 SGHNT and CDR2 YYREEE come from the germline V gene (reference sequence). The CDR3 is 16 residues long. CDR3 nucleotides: TGTGCCAGCAGCCGCGGACTAGCGGGGGGGCTCGGGGAGCTGTTTTTT. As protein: CASSRGLAGGLGELFF.

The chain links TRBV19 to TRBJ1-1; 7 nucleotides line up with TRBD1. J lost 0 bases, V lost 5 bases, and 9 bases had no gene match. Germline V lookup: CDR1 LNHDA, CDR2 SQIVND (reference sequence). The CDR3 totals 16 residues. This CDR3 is CASSPHPTGLNTEAFF. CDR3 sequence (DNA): TGTGCCAGTAGTCCTCATCCGACAGGGCTGAACACTGAAGCTTTCTTT.

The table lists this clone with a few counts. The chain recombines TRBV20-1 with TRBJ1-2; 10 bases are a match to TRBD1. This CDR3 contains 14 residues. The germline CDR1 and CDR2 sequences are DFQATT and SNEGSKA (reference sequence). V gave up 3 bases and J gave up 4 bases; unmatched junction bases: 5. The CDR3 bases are TGCAGTGCTAGTATGGACAGGGGGGCCTATGGCTACACCTTC. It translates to CSASMDRGAYGYTF.

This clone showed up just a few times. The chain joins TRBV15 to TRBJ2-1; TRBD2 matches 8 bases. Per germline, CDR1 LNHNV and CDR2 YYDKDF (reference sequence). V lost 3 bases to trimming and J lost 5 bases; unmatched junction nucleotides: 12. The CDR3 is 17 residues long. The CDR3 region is CATSSDDGGAQDNEQFF. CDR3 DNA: TGTGCCACCAGCAGTGATGACGGGGGGGCCCAGGACAATGAGCAGTTCTTC.

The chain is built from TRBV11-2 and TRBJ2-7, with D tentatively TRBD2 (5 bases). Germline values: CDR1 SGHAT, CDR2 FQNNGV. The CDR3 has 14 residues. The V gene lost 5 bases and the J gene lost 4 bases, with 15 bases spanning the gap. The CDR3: CASSRPLRGYEQYF. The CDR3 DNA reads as TGTGCCAGCAGCCGCCCCCTGAGAGGGTACGAGCAGTACTTC.

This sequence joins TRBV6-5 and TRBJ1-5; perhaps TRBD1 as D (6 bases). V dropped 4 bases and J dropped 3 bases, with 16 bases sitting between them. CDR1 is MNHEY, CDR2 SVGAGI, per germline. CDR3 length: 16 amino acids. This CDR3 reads CASSSGQLGYNQPQHF. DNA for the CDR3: TGTGCCAGCAGTTCTGGACAGTTAGGTTACAATCAGCCCCAGCATTTT.

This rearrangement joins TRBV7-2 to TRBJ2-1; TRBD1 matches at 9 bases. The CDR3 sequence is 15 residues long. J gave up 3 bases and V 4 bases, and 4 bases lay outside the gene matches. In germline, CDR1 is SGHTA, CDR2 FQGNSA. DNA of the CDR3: TGTGCCAGCAGCTCCCGACAGGGGGTCTACAATGAGCAGTTCTTC. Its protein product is CASSSRQGVYNEQFF.

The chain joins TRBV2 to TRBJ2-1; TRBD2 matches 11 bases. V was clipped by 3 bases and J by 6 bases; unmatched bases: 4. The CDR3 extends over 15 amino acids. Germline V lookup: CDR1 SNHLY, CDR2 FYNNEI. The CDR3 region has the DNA TGTGCCAGCAGTGACGGACTAGCGGGCGTCAATGAGCAGTTCTTC. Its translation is CASSDGLAGVNEQFF.

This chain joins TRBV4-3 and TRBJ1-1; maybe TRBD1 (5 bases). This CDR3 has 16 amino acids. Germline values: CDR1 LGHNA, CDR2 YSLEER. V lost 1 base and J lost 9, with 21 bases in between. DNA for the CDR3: TGCGCCAGCAGCCAAGGGGCCGCGGGGCCCTCCCTGAAAGCTTTCTTT. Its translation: CASSQGAAGPSLKAFF.